This TCR beta chain was captured in a study of OX40 agonist ivuxolimab in advanced cancers. For the wider study: Ivuxolimab was an agonistic, fully human IgG2 monoclonal antibody directed against OX40 (CD134), a costimulatory receptor. Partial responses occurred in three dose-escalation patients, of whom one had hepatocellular carcinoma and two had cutaneous melanoma. The paper describes the monotherapy dose-escalation part (N of about 54 patients) of the phase I trial of ivuxolimab. Of the approximately 50 dose-escalation patients, hepatocellular carcinoma was present in roughly 19, melanoma in around 15, renal cell carcinoma in 9 and head and neck cancer in 9. Intravenous ivuxolimab was administered to patients every 2 weeks at six dose levels: 0.01, 0.1, 0.3, 1.5, 3 and 10 mg/kg. Peripheral TCRbeta sequencing was intended to test whether TCR sequence diversity was altered and clonal T-cell expansion was caused by ivuxolimab. A male proportion of 82.7% and a mean age of roughly 58 years, ranging from about 23 to 90, were recorded for the dose-escalation cohort. Patients were allowed to have had prior anti-PD-1, anti-PD-L1 or anti-CTLA-4 therapy, and more than 35% of the dose-escalation patients had been treated with checkpoint inhibitors. Overall study outcomes, separate from this receptor: After ivuxolimab, expanded clones were on average more numerous among CD8+ T cells than among CD4+ T cells. Low levels of normalized T-cell clonal expansion were also seen in some patients who did not respond. In the 0.1-3.0 mg/kg groups, partial responders had among the lowest normalized peripheral clonal expansion, particularly in CD8+ T cells. At doses of 0.1 to 3.0 mg/kg, clonal expansion of both CD4+ and CD8+ blood T cells was observed from baseline to week 6. The antigen specificity of the clonally expanded peripheral T cells was not determined.

Genomic DNA was isolated from the sorted cells so that the TCRbeta CDR3 region could be sequenced. TCRbeta CDR3 regions were sequenced using the immunoSEQ Assay. Here the immuneACCESS table is served through TCRdb, limited to in-frame sequences with V and J called. Missing clones are a known gap in these copies; in checked studies unresolved V genes cover under half, and the rest lacks a known reason. Within this sample are 50,000 to 70,000 clones, with about 93% of them counted one time only. About 17% of the sample lies in the top ten. Details on this clone: The antigen this receptor binds is unknown. Base quality data are lacking; no much larger clone is found one base away.

Reading the germline V gene (reference sequence) gives CDR1 SEHNR and CDR2 FQNEAQ. Trimming at the junction amounts to 1 base on V and 1 base on J, and the germline ends lie 7 bases apart. The CDR3 contains 15 residues, cysteine and phenylalanine counted. The entry retains the CDR3 DNA only, 45 bases that are in frame from base 1. The trial excluded patients who had a history of autoimmune disease or who were on systemic immunosuppression. Peripheral blood for TCR sequencing was collected from all dose cohorts at baseline, on cycle 4 day 1, and on cycle 7 day 1. The samples were drawn from a first-in-human, open-label, multicenter phase I dose-escalation trial of ivuxolimab. Adults with locally advanced or metastatic head and neck squamous cell, hepatocellular, melanoma or renal cell carcinoma were enrolled in the trial. Before TCR sequencing, CD4+ and CD8+ T cells were separately sorted from peripheral blood.

The sequence is built from TRBV7-9 and TRBJ2-2; the D gene cannot be resolved reliably. Here the sequenced sample was CD4+ or CD8+ T cells sorted from blood, taken in a trial of the OX40 agonist ivuxolimab. This clonotype was sampled from an adult with an advanced solid tumor such as melanoma, head and neck, liver or kidney cancer. The sequenced DNA: TGTGCCAGCAGCTTAGAGTGGGTGAACACCGGGGAGCTGTTTTTT. This codes for CASSLEWVNTGELFF.